This entry concerns a single TCR beta chain. The antigen is undetermined. A single record per CDR3 protein comes from TCRdb applying MiXCR to the RT-PCR reads. Of 500,000 to 600,000 distinct CDR3 sequences in the sample, more than 15% were seen once. The data originate from a study of response to subunit inactivated influenza vaccine. The CDR3 loop spans 14 amino acids. Between the trimmed V and J ends, which lost 3 bases and 3 bases, there was a span of 15 bases. Per germline, CDR1 GTSNPN and CDR2 SVGIG (reference sequence). General study findings and limits: Only a handful of new T cells, the authors suggested, are recruited with each seasonal influenza vaccination.

The TCR comes from a man between 50 and 70 years old who received an inactivated influenza vaccine. The chain carries TRBV30 and TRBJ2-7; D call uncertain. The sample in question was CD4+ T cells sorted from PBMCs, obtained around 25 months after vaccination. The CDR3 here is CAWRRPDHFYEQYF. CDR3 in DNA: TGTGCCTGGAGAAGGCCGGACCATTTCTACGAGCAGTACTTC.